Listed below are T cell receptor beta chains from one sample, sequenced in a study of cytomegalovirus exposure and HLA in healthy donors. Assay: immunoSEQ multiplex PCR; the TCRdb copy retains only in-frame clones and omits some. This sample yields over 150,000 clones, of which about three quarters are seen a single time; roughly 3.6% belongs to the top ten. Material: PBMCs. The receptor set was obtained from a woman aged 55 to 70 in good health and CMV-seropositive. Both conserved end residues are part of each CDR3. Each record gives: clone size, D gene, J gene, V gene, CDR3 DNA, CDR3 protein. The D gene is left open where the match is weak. Size values are once, few and many counts, or a class for expanded clones, and some rows have none.

clone_size: -; d_call: -; j_call: TRBJ1-2; v_call: TRBV11-2; cdr3_nt: TGTGCCAGCAGCTTAGATCCGGTCCGGAGGACCTTC; cdr3_aa: CASSLDPVRRTF
clone_size: -; d_call: TRBD1; j_call: TRBJ2-5; v_call: TRBV28; cdr3_nt: TGTGCCAGCAGCTCCGGGACAGGGTACCAAGAGACCCAGTACTTC; cdr3_aa: CASSSGTGYQETQYF
clone_size: -; d_call: TRBD1; j_call: TRBJ1-1; v_call: TRBV28; cdr3_nt: TGTGCCAGCAGTTTGCAGGGGGTGGTTAACACTGAAGCTTTCTTT; cdr3_aa: CASSLQGVVNTEAFF
clone_size: -; d_call: TRBD2; j_call: TRBJ2-2; v_call: TRBV11-1; cdr3_nt: TGTGCCAGCAGCTTAGGGAGCGGGATAGGGGAGCTGTTTTTT; cdr3_aa: CASSLGSGIGELFF
clone_size: -; d_call: -; j_call: TRBJ2-7; v_call: TRBV9; cdr3_nt: TGTGCCAGCAGCCCGGGCCCGAGTCGGGGGTACGAGCAGTACTTC; cdr3_aa: CASSPGPSRGYEQYF
clone_size: -; d_call: -; j_call: TRBJ1-1; v_call: TRBV30; cdr3_nt: TGTGCCTGGAGTGACATTAGGGGAGCTTTCTTT; cdr3_aa: CAWSDIRGAFF
clone_size: -; d_call: TRBD1; j_call: TRBJ1-3; v_call: TRBV30; cdr3_nt: TGTGCCTGGAGTGTAACGACAGGGGCTGGAAACACCATATATTTT; cdr3_aa: CAWSVTTGAGNTIYF
clone_size: -; d_call: -; j_call: TRBJ2-7; v_call: TRBV27; cdr3_nt: TGTGCCAGCAGTCCCCGTTCGCTACGAGGGCAGTATTTC; cdr3_aa: CASSPRSLRGQYF
clone_size: -; d_call: -; j_call: TRBJ1-5; v_call: TRBV5-1; cdr3_nt: TGCGCCAGCAGCTTGGCCGGGAGAGATCAGCCCCAGCATTTT; cdr3_aa: CASSLAGRDQPQHF
clone_size: -; d_call: TRBD1; j_call: TRBJ2-7; v_call: TRBV28; cdr3_nt: TGTGCCAGCAGGACAGGGAGCCCCGAGCAGTACTTC; cdr3_aa: CASRTGSPEQYF
clone_size: -; d_call: TRBD1; j_call: TRBJ1-4; v_call: TRBV18; cdr3_nt: TGTGCCAGCTCGCCTACCCAGGGGGGTGCGTACGAAAAACTGTTTTTT; cdr3_aa: CASSPTQGGAYEKLFF
clone_size: -; d_call: -; j_call: TRBJ1-2; v_call: TRBV7-9; cdr3_nt: TGTGCCAGCAATACCGACACAGGGTTCTATGGCTACACCTTC; cdr3_aa: CASNTDTGFYGYTF
clone_size: once; d_call: -; j_call: TRBJ1-2; v_call: TRBV4-1; cdr3_nt: TGCGCCAGCAGCCAAGTGGGCAGCCTTAACTATGGCTACACCTTC; cdr3_aa: CASSQVGSLNYGYTF
clone_size: once; d_call: TRBD2; j_call: TRBJ2-4; v_call: TRBV9; cdr3_nt: TGTGCCAGCAGCCCTAATCTAGCGGGGATAAACAGTCAGTACTTC; cdr3_aa: CASSPNLAGINSQYF
clone_size: -; d_call: -; j_call: TRBJ2-1; v_call: TRBV2; cdr3_nt: TGTGCCAGCAGTGAAGCAGGAGGGTTAGATGAGCAGTTCTTC; cdr3_aa: CASSEAGGLDEQFF
clone_size: -; d_call: -; j_call: TRBJ2-6; v_call: TRBV11-2; cdr3_nt: TGTGCCAGCAGCTTTACAGGGCCCTCTGGGGCCAACGTCCTGACTTTC; cdr3_aa: CASSFTGPSGANVLTF
clone_size: -; d_call: -; j_call: TRBJ2-2; v_call: TRBV7-9; cdr3_nt: TGTGCCAGCAGCTTGATACAGGGGAACACCGGGGAGCTGTTTTTT; cdr3_aa: CASSLIQGNTGELFF
clone_size: -; d_call: TRBD1; j_call: TRBJ1-5; v_call: TRBV6-1; cdr3_nt: TGTGCCAGCAGTGAAGACGTCCGAACAGGGGCAAGCAATCAGCCCCAGCATTTT; cdr3_aa: CASSEDVRTGASNQPQHF
clone_size: -; d_call: -; j_call: TRBJ2-4; v_call: TRBV10-3; cdr3_nt: TGTGCCACAGGAGGGCAGGGTTATGACAAAAACATTCAGTACTTC; cdr3_aa: CATGGQGYDKNIQYF
clone_size: -; d_call: -; j_call: TRBJ1-3; v_call: TRBV28; cdr3_nt: TGTGCCAGCAGCTGGGGCGGACAGCTGATCTCTGGAAACACCATATATTTT; cdr3_aa: CASSWGGQLISGNTIYF
clone_size: few; d_call: -; j_call: TRBJ2-1; v_call: TRBV27; cdr3_nt: TGTGCCAGCACCCCCCGGGGGGCAAGGGACAATGAGCAGTTCTTC; cdr3_aa: CASTPRGARDNEQFF
clone_size: -; d_call: TRBD2; j_call: TRBJ2-3; v_call: TRBV28; cdr3_nt: TGTGCCAGCAGTTACCCCTCTGTGATATTAGCGGGCTCAAGCACAGATACGCAGTATTTT; cdr3_aa: CASSYPSVILAGSSTDTQYF
clone_size: -; d_call: TRBD1; j_call: TRBJ2-7; v_call: TRBV19; cdr3_nt: TGTGCCAGTGGGACAGGGCCTTCCTACGAGCAGTACTTC; cdr3_aa: CASGTGPSYEQYF
clone_size: few; d_call: TRBD1; j_call: TRBJ2-6; v_call: TRBV30; cdr3_nt: TGTGCCTGGTTCAGGGGGCGCTTAAGGTCTGGGGCCAACGTCCTGACTTTC; cdr3_aa: CAWFRGRLRSGANVLTF
clone_size: -; d_call: TRBD1; j_call: TRBJ1-4; v_call: TRBV5-4; cdr3_nt: TGTGCCAGCAGTTCGAGGCAGGGGGCGGGTGAAAAACTGTTTTTT; cdr3_aa: CASSSRQGAGEKLFF
clone_size: -; d_call: TRBD2; j_call: TRBJ2-1; v_call: TRBV9; cdr3_nt: TGTGCCAGCAGCGTAGTTGATGGGAGACTAGCGGCTGGGGAGCAGTTCTTC; cdr3_aa: CASSVVDGRLAAGEQFF
clone_size: -; d_call: -; j_call: TRBJ1-1; v_call: TRBV6-1; cdr3_nt: TGTGCCAGCAGTGATCTCGGGAAGAACACTGAAGCTTTCTTT; cdr3_aa: CASSDLGKNTEAFF
clone_size: once; d_call: -; j_call: TRBJ2-1; v_call: TRBV7-2; cdr3_nt: TGTGCCAGCAGCCTTGACGAGAGGACAGCCTTCTACAATGAGCAGTTCTTC; cdr3_aa: CASSLDERTAFYNEQFF
clone_size: -; d_call: TRBD2; j_call: TRBJ2-7; v_call: TRBV2; cdr3_nt: TGTGCCAGCGTTCGGGGCGGGAGCTACGAGCAGTACTTC; cdr3_aa: CASVRGGSYEQYF
clone_size: -; d_call: -; j_call: TRBJ2-1; v_call: TRBV4-2; cdr3_nt: TGTGCCAGCGCTTCCGGAGGAAGCGGCCCCCTGTATGAGCAGTTCTTC; cdr3_aa: CASASGGSGPLYEQFF
clone_size: -; d_call: TRBD1; j_call: TRBJ2-1; v_call: TRBV6-5; cdr3_nt: TGTGCCAGCAGTACCGGGACAGGGACGAATGAGCAGTTCTTC; cdr3_aa: CASSTGTGTNEQFF
clone_size: -; d_call: TRBD1; j_call: TRBJ1-1; v_call: TRBV25-1; cdr3_nt: TGTGCCAGCAGCGACGCCGGGACAGATGGAGCTTTCTTT; cdr3_aa: CASSDAGTDGAFF
clone_size: few; d_call: TRBD1; j_call: TRBJ2-2; v_call: TRBV18; cdr3_nt: TGTGCCACCCGGCCAGGGGGAACCGGGGAGCTGTTTTTT; cdr3_aa: CATRPGGTGELFF
clone_size: -; d_call: TRBD1; j_call: TRBJ2-3; v_call: TRBV5-1; cdr3_nt: TGCGCCAGCAGCTTGGACGGACAGGGGGCGGATACGCAGTATTTT; cdr3_aa: CASSLDGQGADTQYF
clone_size: once; d_call: -; j_call: TRBJ2-3; v_call: TRBV19; cdr3_nt: TGTGCCAGTAGTATAGAGAGACTAGGGGCAGATACGCAGTATTTT; cdr3_aa: CASSIERLGADTQYF
clone_size: -; d_call: -; j_call: TRBJ1-1; v_call: TRBV30; cdr3_nt: TGTGCCTGGAGTGGCCAGGACAGTTTCATGAACACTGAAGCTTTCTTT; cdr3_aa: CAWSGQDSFMNTEAFF
clone_size: -; d_call: TRBD2; j_call: TRBJ2-3; v_call: TRBV7-3; cdr3_nt: TGTGCCAGCAGCCCTTCGACTAGCGGAACCACAGATACGCAGTATTTT; cdr3_aa: CASSPSTSGTTDTQYF
clone_size: -; d_call: -; j_call: TRBJ1-6; v_call: TRBV2; cdr3_nt: TGTGCCAGCAGCCGTGACGAGGCCCTATATAATTCACCCCTCCACTTT; cdr3_aa: CASSRDEALYNSPLHF
clone_size: -; d_call: -; j_call: TRBJ2-7; v_call: TRBV5-1; cdr3_nt: TGCGCCAGCAGTTTACTTCCTCCGGGACATATAAAATCGGGAAACGAGCAGTACTTC; cdr3_aa: CASSLLPPGHIKSGNEQYF
clone_size: -; d_call: -; j_call: TRBJ2-6; v_call: TRBV2; cdr3_nt: TGTGCCAGCAGTGATTTAGCTCTTGGGGCCAACGGCCTGACTTTC; cdr3_aa: CASSDLALGANGLTF
clone_size: -; d_call: -; j_call: TRBJ2-3; v_call: TRBV11-1; cdr3_nt: TGTGCCAGCAGCTCGGGGGTGGCTAGCGGCACAGATACGCAGTATTTT; cdr3_aa: CASSSGVASGTDTQYF
clone_size: -; d_call: -; j_call: TRBJ2-6; v_call: TRBV27; cdr3_nt: TGTGCCAGCAGTTTTTCAGGGGCCAACGGCCTGACTTTC; cdr3_aa: CASSFSGANGLTF
clone_size: once; d_call: TRBD1; j_call: TRBJ2-7; v_call: TRBV30; cdr3_nt: TGTGCCTGGCTACAGGGGTACGAGCAGTACTTC; cdr3_aa: CAWLQGYEQYF
clone_size: -; d_call: -; j_call: TRBJ1-1; v_call: TRBV18; cdr3_nt: TGTGCCAGCTCACCATTGGACCTTGGAGCAGGGGTATTTTCTGAAGCTTTCTTT; cdr3_aa: CASSPLDLGAGVFSEAFF
clone_size: -; d_call: TRBD1; j_call: TRBJ1-2; v_call: TRBV28; cdr3_nt: TGTGCCAGCAGTTTTTCCCCAGTACAGGGGGAAATTAGCTATGGCTACACCTTC; cdr3_aa: CASSFSPVQGEISYGYTF
clone_size: -; d_call: TRBD1; j_call: TRBJ2-7; v_call: TRBV6-5; cdr3_nt: TGTGCCAGCAGTTACGGGACAGGGTTGAACGAGCAGTACTTC; cdr3_aa: CASSYGTGLNEQYF
clone_size: once; d_call: TRBD1; j_call: TRBJ1-4; v_call: TRBV19; cdr3_nt: TGTGCCAGTAGTAAACAGGGGGCAAATGAAAAACTGTTTTTT; cdr3_aa: CASSKQGANEKLFF
clone_size: -; d_call: -; j_call: TRBJ2-5; v_call: TRBV2; cdr3_nt: TGTGTCAGCAGTGAAGCGCTTGGACTGCAAGAGACCCAGTACTTC; cdr3_aa: CVSSEALGLQETQYF
clone_size: -; d_call: -; j_call: TRBJ2-3; v_call: TRBV4-2; cdr3_nt: TGTGCCAGCAGCCAAACCCTCAGTAATACGCAGTATTTT; cdr3_aa: CASSQTLSNTQYF
clone_size: -; d_call: -; j_call: TRBJ2-1; v_call: TRBV6-5; cdr3_nt: TGTGCCAGCACCCCACCCGGACTTTACAATGAGCAGTTCTTC; cdr3_aa: CASTPPGLYNEQFF
clone_size: -; d_call: TRBD1; j_call: TRBJ1-1; v_call: TRBV18; cdr3_nt: TGTGCCAGCTCACCGGTTCAACAGGGGGGAGGCACTGAAGCTTTCTTT; cdr3_aa: CASSPVQQGGGTEAFF
clone_size: -; d_call: -; j_call: TRBJ1-5; v_call: TRBV7-3; cdr3_nt: TGTGCCAGCAGCTTAGAGCCGGGTCAGCCCCAGCATTTT; cdr3_aa: CASSLEPGQPQHF
clone_size: -; d_call: TRBD1; j_call: TRBJ2-6; v_call: TRBV11-2; cdr3_nt: TGTGCCAGCAGCTTCGGACAGGTGCTCGGGGCCAACGTCCTGACTTTC; cdr3_aa: CASSFGQVLGANVLTF
clone_size: few; d_call: -; j_call: TRBJ2-1; v_call: TRBV7-7; cdr3_nt: TGTGCCAGCAGCATACGTCCAGGGTTCGACAATGAGCAGTTCTTC; cdr3_aa: CASSIRPGFDNEQFF
clone_size: -; d_call: -; j_call: TRBJ1-4; v_call: TRBV19; cdr3_nt: TGTGCCAGTAGTATAGATGGGGCCCGCGAAAAACTGTTTTTT; cdr3_aa: CASSIDGAREKLFF